Here is one T cell receptor (beta chain) with its context. Its antigen specificity is not known. No clone much larger than this one lies a single base away; base qualities are absent. There are 14 amino acids in the CDR3, from cysteine to phenylalanine inclusive. Only the CDR3 DNA stays, 42 bases, in frame from base 1. V lost 4 bases and J lost 3 bases; the stretch between them is 9 bases long. CDR1 MNHNY and CDR2 SVGAGI are derived from the germline V gene (reference sequence). This record comes from a study of breast tumors, draining lymph nodes, adjacent tissues (TCRdb year 2016). For the wider study: In breast cancer patients, the study compared the TCR beta repertoires of tumor, adjacent nontumor tissue and axillary lymph nodes. In human breast cancer, the study set out to assess how tumor, surrounding tissue and draining lymph node repertoires relate to one another and whether T cells might be exchanged between them.

What the research found in general, with its limitations: Tumor T-cell repertoires showed less diversity than lymph node repertoires and more diversity than nontumor tissue repertoires, and tumor T-cell repertoires showed preferential V and J gene usage. The conclusion that tumor T cells originate in lymph nodes was framed as consistent with a hypothesis rather than directly demonstrated. In luminal-like breast cancer, tumor and nontumor tissue repertoires resembled each other significantly more than in basal-like breast cancer. A scenario in which most tumor T cells derive from the lymph node and then expand within tumor tissue was judged to be consistent with the data.

For sequencing, an Illumina HiSeq 2000 was employed. TCR beta chain libraries were generated through multiplex PCR amplification. High-throughput sequencing was used to analyze the amplified TCR beta chain products. Using fastp trimming at Q25 and MiXCR clonotype assembly, TCRdb reanalyzed the public sequencing data and kept in-frame beta chains. CDR3 protein sequences are deduplicated, and each keeps its most common genes and DNA. A total of tens of thousands of distinct CDR3 sequences appear in this sample, 36% of them only once. The ten largest account for roughly a tenth of the sample. The TCR was taken from a female donor with breast cancer. Some clones in this sample may be carry-over from other donors' samples. Sequences were obtained from breast tumor tissue. Recombination joined TRBV6-6 with TRBJ2-2, with an unclear D gene assignment. The base sequence is TGTGCCAGCAGTTTGCCAGATTACACCGGGGAGCTGTTTTTT. The resulting protein is CASSLPDYTGELFF.